This T cell receptor (beta chain) was found in a study of CD8+ T cells in alopecia areata. Study-level information: Treated patients were given 5 to 10 mg oral tofacitinib twice daily.

Alopecia areata patients had lesional scalp punch biopsies and peripheral blood taken from them. The CDR3 extends over 16 amino acids. CDR1 SQVTM and CDR2 ANQGSEA come from the germline V gene. The V end lost 1 base, the J end lost 1 base, and 16 bases lay between the germline ends. This clone was found a few times. Extracted RNA was reverse transcribed into cDNA, the sequencing template. The data were produced by immunoSEQ multiplex PCR, yet TCRdb's version contains in-frame clones alone and is incomplete. The sample holds 90,000 to 150,000 clones, more than 30% seen once. The sequence derives from a human donor with alopecia areata. The chain combines TRBV29-1 with TRBJ1-2, with a possible D match to TRBD1 (6 bases). Sequencing was performed on CD4+ T cells sorted from blood. The CDR3 DNA is TGCAGCGTTGAAGTCACTAGGACAGATCGTAACTATGGCTACACCTTC. Translated: CSVEVTRTDRNYGYTF.